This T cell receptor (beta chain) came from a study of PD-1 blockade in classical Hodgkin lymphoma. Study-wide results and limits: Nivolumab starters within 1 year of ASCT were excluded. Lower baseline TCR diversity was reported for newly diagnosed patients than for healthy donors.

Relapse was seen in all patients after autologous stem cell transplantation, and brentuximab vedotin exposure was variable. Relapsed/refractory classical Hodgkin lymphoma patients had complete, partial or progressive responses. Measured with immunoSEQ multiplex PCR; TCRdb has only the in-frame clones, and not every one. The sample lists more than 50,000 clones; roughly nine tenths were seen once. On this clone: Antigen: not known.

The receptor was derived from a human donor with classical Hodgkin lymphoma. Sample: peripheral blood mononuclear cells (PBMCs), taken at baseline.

This CDR3 is CASSPLAGGIWEQYF. In DNA form, the CDR3 reads TGTGCCAGCAGCCCTCTAGCGGGAGGGATCTGGGAGCAGTACTTC. This sequence joins TRBV7-6 and TRBJ2-7; 12 bases align to TRBD2. The CDR3 loop spans 15 amino acids. The ends lost 5 bases at V and 7 bases at J; junction bases unmatched: 9. Germline V lookup: CDR1 SGHVS, CDR2 FNYEAQ.